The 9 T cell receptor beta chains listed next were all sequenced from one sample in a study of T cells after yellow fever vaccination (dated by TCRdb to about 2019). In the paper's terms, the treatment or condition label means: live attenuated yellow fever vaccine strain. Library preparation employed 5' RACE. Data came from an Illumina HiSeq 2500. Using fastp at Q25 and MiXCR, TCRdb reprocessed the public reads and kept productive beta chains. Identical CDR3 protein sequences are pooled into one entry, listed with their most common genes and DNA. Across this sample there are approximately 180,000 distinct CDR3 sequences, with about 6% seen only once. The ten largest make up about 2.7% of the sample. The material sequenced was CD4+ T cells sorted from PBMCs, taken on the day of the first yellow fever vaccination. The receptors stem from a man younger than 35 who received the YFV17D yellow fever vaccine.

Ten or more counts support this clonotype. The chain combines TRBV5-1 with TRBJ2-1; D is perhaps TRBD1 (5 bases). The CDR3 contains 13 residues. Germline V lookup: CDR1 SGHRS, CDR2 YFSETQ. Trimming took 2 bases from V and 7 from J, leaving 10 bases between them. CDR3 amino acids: CASSLGAENEQFF. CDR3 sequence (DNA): TGCGCCAGCAGCTTAGGGGCCGAGAATGAGCAGTTCTTC.

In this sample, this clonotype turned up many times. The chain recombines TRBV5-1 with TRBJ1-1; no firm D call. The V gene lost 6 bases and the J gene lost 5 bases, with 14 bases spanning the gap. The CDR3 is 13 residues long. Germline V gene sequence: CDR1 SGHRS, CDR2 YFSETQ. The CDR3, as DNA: TGCGCCAGCACCCTCCTCCTGGGGACTGAAGCTTTCTTT. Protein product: CASTLLLGTEAFF.

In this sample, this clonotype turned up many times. DNA of the CDR3: TGTGCCAGCAGCTTAGAAGGCCGCTCCTACAATGAGCAGTTCTTC. It specifies CASSLEGRSYNEQFF. J is TRBJ2-1 and V is TRBV7-9, with no clear D. Germline V gene sequence: CDR1 SEHNR, CDR2 FQNEAQ (reference sequence). V was trimmed by 1 base and J by 0 bases, leaving 7 bases between them. CDR3 length equals 15 residues.

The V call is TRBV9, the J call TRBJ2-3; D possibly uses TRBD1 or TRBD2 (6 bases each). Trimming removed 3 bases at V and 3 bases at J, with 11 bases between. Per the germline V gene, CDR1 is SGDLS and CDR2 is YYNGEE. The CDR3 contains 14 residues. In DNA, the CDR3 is TGTGCCAGCAGCGACGGGGGCTGGACAGATACGCAGTATTTT. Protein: CASSDGGWTDTQYF.

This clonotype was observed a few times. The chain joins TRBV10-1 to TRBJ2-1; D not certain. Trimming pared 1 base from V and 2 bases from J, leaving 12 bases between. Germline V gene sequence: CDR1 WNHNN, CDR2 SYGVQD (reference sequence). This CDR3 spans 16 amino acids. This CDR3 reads CASSEYQARPYNEQFF. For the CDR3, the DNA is TGCGCCAGCAGTGAGTATCAGGCTAGACCCTACAATGAGCAGTTCTTC.

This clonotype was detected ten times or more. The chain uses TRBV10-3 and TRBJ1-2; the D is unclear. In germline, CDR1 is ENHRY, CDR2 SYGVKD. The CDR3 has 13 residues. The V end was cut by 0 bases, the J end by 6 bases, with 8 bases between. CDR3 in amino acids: CAISESIEDGYTF. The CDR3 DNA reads TGTGCCATCAGTGAGTCGATAGAGGATGGCTACACCTTC.

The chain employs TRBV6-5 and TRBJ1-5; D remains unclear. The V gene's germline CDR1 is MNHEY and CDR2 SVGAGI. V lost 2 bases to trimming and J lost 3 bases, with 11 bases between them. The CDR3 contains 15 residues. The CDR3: CASSYVPRFNQPQHF. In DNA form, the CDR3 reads TGTGCCAGCAGTTACGTCCCCAGATTCAATCAGCCCCAGCATTTT.

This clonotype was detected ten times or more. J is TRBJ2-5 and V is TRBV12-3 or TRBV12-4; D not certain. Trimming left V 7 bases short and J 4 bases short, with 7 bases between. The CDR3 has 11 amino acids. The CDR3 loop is CASTVGETQYF. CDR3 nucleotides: TGTGCCAGCACCGTGGGAGAGACCCAGTACTTC.

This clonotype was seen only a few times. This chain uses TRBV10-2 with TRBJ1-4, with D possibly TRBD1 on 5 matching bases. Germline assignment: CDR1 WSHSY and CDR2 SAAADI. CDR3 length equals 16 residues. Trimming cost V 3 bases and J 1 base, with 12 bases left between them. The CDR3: CASSDTGVGTNEKLFF. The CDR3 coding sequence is TGCGCCAGCAGTGATACGGGGGTGGGAACTAATGAAAAACTGTTTTTT.